This T cell receptor (beta chain) is drawn from a study of control samples from healthy donors and cancer patients. The CDR3 sequence is 15 residues long. J was trimmed by 4 bases and V by 6 bases; bases with no gene match: 10. Germline loops: CDR1 SNHLY, CDR2 FYNNEI. Assay used: immunoSEQ multiplex PCR; TCRdb lists only in-frame clones, some missing. Here the sample spans roughly 130,000 clones, roughly 89% being singletons. The clonotype was recovered from a man aged 30-40 years in good health. Sequences were obtained from blood. This chain connects TRBV2 to TRBJ2-5; 8 bases are a match to TRBD1. The CDR3 spells CASRNRDRTSETQYF. In DNA form, the CDR3 reads TGTGCCAGCAGGAACCGGGACAGGACTTCAGAGACCCAGTACTTC.